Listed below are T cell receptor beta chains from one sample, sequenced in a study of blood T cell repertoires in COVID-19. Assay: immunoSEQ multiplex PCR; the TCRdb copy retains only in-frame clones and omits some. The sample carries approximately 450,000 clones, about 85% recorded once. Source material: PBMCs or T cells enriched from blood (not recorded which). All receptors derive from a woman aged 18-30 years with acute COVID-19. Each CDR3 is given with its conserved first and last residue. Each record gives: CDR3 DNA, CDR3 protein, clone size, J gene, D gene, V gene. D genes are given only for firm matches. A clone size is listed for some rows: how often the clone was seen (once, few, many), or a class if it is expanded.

CDR3 DNA: TGTGCTAGTGGTCCCCGGGATGAGCAGTTCTTC; CDR3 protein: CASGPRDEQFF; clone size: .; J gene: TRBJ2-1; D gene: .; V gene: TRBV12-5
CDR3 DNA: TGTGCCAGCAGTTTATCCTCGCGGGAGGTCGGGGAGACCCAGTACTTC; CDR3 protein: CASSLSSREVGETQYF; clone size: .; J gene: TRBJ2-5; D gene: TRBD2; V gene: TRBV28
CDR3 DNA: TGTGCCAGCAGCTCACTAGCGGCGGCGGGGGCATACAACAATGAGCAGTTCTTC; CDR3 protein: CASSSLAAAGAYNNEQFF; clone size: .; J gene: TRBJ2-1; D gene: TRBD2; V gene: TRBV7-9
CDR3 DNA: TGTGCCAGCAGCCAAGAGGGGGGAGGGAATTCACCCCTCCACTTT; CDR3 protein: CASSQEGGGNSPLHF; clone size: .; J gene: TRBJ1-6; D gene: .; V gene: TRBV3-1/TRBV3-2
CDR3 DNA: TGTGCCAGCAGTGAGGGCATTGTAGCTTTCTTT; CDR3 protein: CASSEGIVAFF; clone size: .; J gene: TRBJ1-1; D gene: .; V gene: TRBV6-1
CDR3 DNA: TGTGCCAGCAGTTTAGACAGGTTGGACGAGCAGTACTTC; CDR3 protein: CASSLDRLDEQYF; clone size: .; J gene: TRBJ2-7; D gene: .; V gene: TRBV12-3/TRBV12-4
CDR3 DNA: TGTGCCAGCAGCTTGTCCGACAAGAACACCGGGGAGCTGTTTTTT; CDR3 protein: CASSLSDKNTGELFF; clone size: .; J gene: TRBJ2-2; D gene: .; V gene: TRBV5-5
CDR3 DNA: TGTGCCAGCTATTCCGACACCTCCTACGAGCAGTACTTC; CDR3 protein: CASYSDTSYEQYF; clone size: .; J gene: TRBJ2-7; D gene: .; V gene: TRBV2
CDR3 DNA: TGCAGTGCTAGTTTGGGCCCCTGGATTAGTTACGAGCAGTACTTC; CDR3 protein: CSASLGPWISYEQYF; clone size: .; J gene: TRBJ2-7; D gene: .; V gene: TRBV20-1
CDR3 DNA: TGTGCCAGCAGTTACGACAGGGGGCTCACTGAAGCTTTCTTT; CDR3 protein: CASSYDRGLTEAFF; clone size: .; J gene: TRBJ1-1; D gene: TRBD1; V gene: TRBV6-5
CDR3 DNA: TGTGCCAGCAGTGATGCAGGGGTGGGTGAAAAACTGTTTTTT; CDR3 protein: CASSDAGVGEKLFF; clone size: .; J gene: TRBJ1-4; D gene: .; V gene: TRBV6-1
CDR3 DNA: TGTGCCACCAGTGATTTCAGGGCAGGGTCGGGAACTAATGAAAAACTGTTTTTT; CDR3 protein: CATSDFRAGSGTNEKLFF; clone size: .; J gene: TRBJ1-4; D gene: .; V gene: TRBV24-1
CDR3 DNA: TGTGCCAGCAGCCCAGGACTAGCCCAGAGCTCCTACGAGCAGTACTTC; CDR3 protein: CASSPGLAQSSYEQYF; clone size: .; J gene: TRBJ2-7; D gene: TRBD2; V gene: TRBV5-6
CDR3 DNA: TGTGCCAGCAGTGAGTTTCGACAGGGGGCGCGAGAAAAACTGTTTTTT; CDR3 protein: CASSEFRQGAREKLFF; clone size: once; J gene: TRBJ1-4; D gene: TRBD1; V gene: TRBV25-1
CDR3 DNA: TGTGCCAGCTCACCGGGACAGGGGGGGCGCGAGCAGTACTTC; CDR3 protein: CASSPGQGGREQYF; clone size: .; J gene: TRBJ2-7; D gene: TRBD1; V gene: TRBV18
CDR3 DNA: TGTGCCAGCAGCCTACAGGGGGCTTCCTACGAGCAGTACTTC; CDR3 protein: CASSLQGASYEQYF; clone size: .; J gene: TRBJ2-7; D gene: TRBD1; V gene: TRBV5-6
CDR3 DNA: TGTGCCAGCAGCGAAAGACAGGAGACTGAAGCTTTCTTT; CDR3 protein: CASSERQETEAFF; clone size: .; J gene: TRBJ1-1; D gene: .; V gene: TRBV7-9
CDR3 DNA: TGTGCCAGCTCAAATAGCGGGGTGAATCGGAATGAGCAGTTCTTC; CDR3 protein: CASSNSGVNRNEQFF; clone size: .; J gene: TRBJ2-1; D gene: TRBD2; V gene: TRBV18
CDR3 DNA: TGTGCCAGCCACAGGGGCTCTGGAAACACCATATATTTT; CDR3 protein: CASHRGSGNTIYF; clone size: .; J gene: TRBJ1-3; D gene: TRBD1; V gene: TRBV6-5
CDR3 DNA: TGCGCCAGCAGTCCCCAGCGGGCGCAGAGCGGCTACACCTTC; CDR3 protein: CASSPQRAQSGYTF; clone size: .; J gene: TRBJ1-2; D gene: .; V gene: TRBV23-1
CDR3 DNA: TGTGCCTGGAGTAGTGGAGGGTCCGGATACGAGCAGTACTTC; CDR3 protein: CAWSSGGSGYEQYF; clone size: .; J gene: TRBJ2-7; D gene: .; V gene: TRBV30
CDR3 DNA: TGTGCCAGCAAGACTCGGGACATCCAAGAGACCCAGTACTTC; CDR3 protein: CASKTRDIQETQYF; clone size: .; J gene: TRBJ2-5; D gene: .; V gene: TRBV6-6
CDR3 DNA: TGTGCCAGCAGCTTATTTGGGGCCTCCTACAATGAGCAGTTCTTC; CDR3 protein: CASSLFGASYNEQFF; clone size: .; J gene: TRBJ2-1; D gene: .; V gene: TRBV11-3
CDR3 DNA: TGTGCCAGCAGTGAATCGCAGGCCTATGGCTACACCTTC; CDR3 protein: CASSESQAYGYTF; clone size: .; J gene: TRBJ1-2; D gene: .; V gene: TRBV6-1
CDR3 DNA: TGTGCCAGCAGCTTGGATGGAGGGAAGACAAGAGGCTACACCTTC; CDR3 protein: CASSLDGGKTRGYTF; clone size: .; J gene: TRBJ1-2; D gene: .; V gene: TRBV5-5
CDR3 DNA: TGTGCCAGCAGCAAAGACAGCTCTGGGGCCAACGTCCTGACTTTC; CDR3 protein: CASSKDSSGANVLTF; clone size: .; J gene: TRBJ2-6; D gene: .; V gene: TRBV7-2
CDR3 DNA: TGTGCCAGCTCACCACCTGACAGGCGCACAGATACGCAGTATTTT; CDR3 protein: CASSPPDRRTDTQYF; clone size: .; J gene: TRBJ2-3; D gene: .; V gene: TRBV18
CDR3 DNA: TGTGCCAGCAGACCTGACAGGGCGATAAATGAAAAACTGTTTTTT; CDR3 protein: CASRPDRAINEKLFF; clone size: .; J gene: TRBJ1-4; D gene: TRBD1; V gene: TRBV7-9
CDR3 DNA: TGTGCCAGCACCCTGGGACAGTTGAACACTGAAGCTTTCTTT; CDR3 protein: CASTLGQLNTEAFF; clone size: few; J gene: TRBJ1-1; D gene: TRBD1; V gene: TRBV28
CDR3 DNA: TGTGCCACCAAGGACGGGGGTAACTATGGCTACACCTTC; CDR3 protein: CATKDGGNYGYTF; clone size: .; J gene: TRBJ1-2; D gene: .; V gene: TRBV27
CDR3 DNA: TGTGCCAGCAGCGTAGGCCTAGCGGGAGCATCTGAGCAGTTCTTC; CDR3 protein: CASSVGLAGASEQFF; clone size: .; J gene: TRBJ2-1; D gene: TRBD2; V gene: TRBV9
CDR3 DNA: TGTGCCAGCAGCGCGGTTATACAGCCCCAGCATTTT; CDR3 protein: CASSAVIQPQHF; clone size: .; J gene: TRBJ1-5; D gene: .; V gene: TRBV9
CDR3 DNA: TGTGCCAGCTCAGTACAGGGAGAAGAGACCCAGTACTTC; CDR3 protein: CASSVQGEETQYF; clone size: .; J gene: TRBJ2-5; D gene: .; V gene: TRBV18
CDR3 DNA: TGTGCCAGCAGCGTAGTGGCGGGAGGGGGCGAGCAGTACTTC; CDR3 protein: CASSVVAGGGEQYF; clone size: .; J gene: TRBJ2-7; D gene: TRBD2; V gene: TRBV9
CDR3 DNA: TGTGCCAGCGCCCGAGCAGAGGACAAGGAACCCACCCACTATGGCTACACCTTC; CDR3 protein: CASARAEDKEPTHYGYTF; clone size: .; J gene: TRBJ1-2; D gene: .; V gene: TRBV7-6
CDR3 DNA: TGCGCCAGCAGTGGAGGGTCTGCCTACGAGCAGTACTTC; CDR3 protein: CASSGGSAYEQYF; clone size: .; J gene: TRBJ2-7; D gene: .; V gene: TRBV10-2
CDR3 DNA: TGTGCCAGCTCACCAAGCTTACAGGGAGCTGAAGCTTTCTTT; CDR3 protein: CASSPSLQGAEAFF; clone size: .; J gene: TRBJ1-1; D gene: .; V gene: TRBV18
CDR3 DNA: TGCGCCAGCAGCTTGAACAGGGGTAGCGGTAAGACCGGGGAGCTGTTTTTT; CDR3 protein: CASSLNRGSGKTGELFF; clone size: .; J gene: TRBJ2-2; D gene: .; V gene: TRBV5-1
CDR3 DNA: TGCGCCAGCAGTCAGAAGCGGGAGGGTACAGATACGCAGTATTTT; CDR3 protein: CASSQKREGTDTQYF; clone size: .; J gene: TRBJ2-3; D gene: TRBD2; V gene: TRBV23-1
CDR3 DNA: TGTGCCAGCAGCATCGACAAAGCCTATGGCTACACCTTC; CDR3 protein: CASSIDKAYGYTF; clone size: .; J gene: TRBJ1-2; D gene: .; V gene: TRBV5-6